These 18 T cell receptor beta chains were sequenced from one sample in a study of shared clonotypes between healthy human individuals. Profiled with immunoSEQ multiplex PCR; TCRdb holds only in-frame clones, not every one. The table shows roughly 2 million clones, with approximately 96% occurring only once. Input material: naive CD4+ T cells sorted from blood. Subset specified: CD45RA+ positively selected. These receptors originate from a man between 18 and 35 years old in good health.

The rearrangement joins TRBV27 to TRBJ1-1; no definite D call. The CDR3 is 13 residues long. The germline V and J ends were trimmed by 4 bases and 4 bases, with 10 bases remaining between them. Per germline, CDR1 MNHEY and CDR2 SMNVEV (reference sequence). CDR3 protein: CASSSGRGTEAFF. The CDR3 DNA reads as TGTGCCAGCAGTTCTGGACGGGGCACTGAAGCTTTCTTT.

This rearrangement joins TRBV7-2 to TRBJ2-7, with 12 nucleotides matching TRBD2. The trim removed 3 bases at V and 1 base at J, leaving 4 bases unmatched. CDR3 size: 16 residues. Per the germline V gene, CDR1 is SGHTA and CDR2 is FQGNSA. This CDR3 reads CASSLMTSGSSYEQYF. The CDR3 DNA follows: TGTGCCAGCAGCTTGATGACTAGCGGGAGTTCCTACGAGCAGTACTTC.

In regard to this clone: The junction departs from the called germline gene at one end, perhaps through a read error. The V call is TRBV6-1, the J call TRBJ2-7; the D gene is possibly TRBD1 (7 bases). The germline V gene has CDR1 MNHNS and CDR2 SASEGT. The CDR3 totals 12 residues. As DNA, the CDR3 is TGTGCCTGCAGGGGGGTCTCCTACGAGCAGTACTTC. Amino acid sequence: CACRGVSYEQYF.

The chain has TRBV4-1 and TRBJ1-4; D is perhaps TRBD1 (5 bases). The CDR3 covers 15 residues. Trimming removed 1 base at V and 7 bases at J, with 13 bases between. Germline V CDR1 and CDR2: MGHRA, YSYEKL. The CDR3: CASSQVRVNSEKLFF. The CDR3 DNA sequence: TGCGCCAGCAGCCAAGTCAGGGTCAACTCTGAAAAACTGTTTTTT.

V gene TRBV6-6 combines with J gene TRBJ1-5, with 7 nucleotides matching TRBD1. The CDR3 runs to 14 residues. The germline CDR1 and CDR2 sequences are MNHNY and SVGAGI (reference sequence). The V segment lost 4 bases and the J segment 6 bases; nucleotides outside the gene matches: 6. The CDR3 bases are TGTGCCAGCAGTTTCCAACAGGGGCGTCAGCCCCAGCATTTT. It is translated as CASSFQQGRQPQHF.

V is TRBV29-1 and J is TRBJ1-1; D possibly corresponds to TRBD1 (5 bases). Trimming shortened V by 1 base and J by 4 bases, and 13 bases separated the two germline ends. The CDR3 runs to 14 residues. Germline V gene sequence: CDR1 SQVTM, CDR2 ANQGSEA. CDR3 sequence (DNA): TGCAGCGTTGAAGTGAGGGGCGCCAGCACTGAAGCTTTCTTT. Its protein is CSVEVRGASTEAFF.

The chain employs TRBV4-1 and TRBJ2-3; D is unclear. V gave up 4 bases and J gave up 8 bases, with 10 bases separating them. This CDR3 is built from 12 residues. From germline, CDR1 is MGHRA and CDR2 YSYEKL. This chain's CDR3 is CASSPETRTQYF. CDR3 bases: TGCGCCAGCAGCCCCGAGACACGTACGCAGTATTTT.

This chain links TRBV13 with TRBJ2-5; TRBD2 aligns across 10 bases. The CDR3 covers 18 residues. V shed 8 bases and J 0 bases; nucleotides not matched to a gene: 15. Germline assignment: CDR1 PRHDT and CDR2 FYEKMQ (reference sequence). CDR3 nucleotide sequence: TGTGCCAGCCCCCACCGAAACGATAGCGGGGGGTACCAAGAGACCCAGTACTTC. Protein product: CASPHRNDSGGYQETQYF.

The CDR3 reads CAIREDRTDTQYF. DNA for the CDR3: TGTGCCATCAGGGAGGACCGCACAGATACGCAGTATTTT. The chain links TRBV10-3 to TRBJ2-3; possible D gene TRBD2, 5 bases. Trimming removed 6 bases from V and 1 base from J, with 8 bases in between. CDR3 length equals 13 residues. Germline CDR1 and CDR2: ENHRY and SYGVKD.

This clone was seen only once. The V and J genes are TRBV5-1 and TRBJ1-4; TRBD1 matches 8 bases. V dropped 3 bases and J dropped 6; count of bases not matched to a gene: 4. Germline CDR1 is SGHRS and CDR2 is YFSETQ. The CDR3 totals 14 residues. The DNA for the CDR3 is TGCGCCAGCAGCTGGCAGGGGGCGCATGAAAAACTGTTTTTT. Protein: CASSWQGAHEKLFF.

J is TRBJ1-2 and V is TRBV27, with D unresolved. The CDR3 runs 15 residues. Per germline, CDR1 MNHEY and CDR2 SMNVEV (reference sequence). V was cut by 4 bases and J by 5 bases, with 17 bases left in between. The CDR3 DNA follows: TGTGCCAGCAGTTCCACCGCGGCCCCTTGGTATGGCTACACCTTC. This encodes CASSSTAAPWYGYTF.

CDR3: CASSQARVERSYGYTF. Written as DNA, the CDR3 is TGCGCCAGCAGCCAGGCTAGAGTGGAACGGAGCTATGGCTACACCTTC. The V gene is TRBV4-1, the J gene TRBJ1-2, with D hard to call. The CDR3 has 16 residues. V dropped 3 bases and J dropped 4 bases, with 18 bases sitting between them. Germline loops: CDR1 MGHRA, CDR2 YSYEKL.

The CDR3 loop is CASSAGTLSSYNEQFF. The CDR3 nucleotides read TGTGCCAGCAGCGCCGGGACTTTGAGCTCCTACAATGAGCAGTTCTTC. The V and J genes are TRBV5-6 and TRBJ2-1; D possibly corresponds to TRBD2 (6 bases). Germline CDR1 is SGHDT and CDR2 is YYEEEE. CDR3 length: 16 residues. V lost 4 bases and J lost 0, with 14 bases in between. Full variable domain (missing parts from reference TRBV5-6 and TRBJ2-1): DAGVTQSPTHLIKTRGQQVTLRCSPKSGHDTVSWYQQALGQGPQFIFQYYEEEERQRGNFPDRFSGHQFPNYSSELNVNALLLGDSALYLCASSAGTLSSYNEQFFGPGTRLTVL.

The V call is TRBV6-5, the J call TRBJ1-5; D not resolved. The V end was cut by 3 bases, the J end by 0 bases, with 9 bases between. In germline, CDR1 is MNHEY, CDR2 SVGAGI. The CDR3 totals 15 residues. The CDR3 loop is CASSYSQFSNQPQHF. The CDR3 DNA reads as TGTGCCAGCAGTTATTCTCAGTTTAGCAATCAGCCCCAGCATTTT.

The chain uses TRBV18 and TRBJ1-2; D remains ambiguous. V lost 0 bases and J lost 3, with 14 bases in between. Germline V gene data show CDR1 as KGHSH and CDR2 as LQKENI. The CDR3 consists of 16 residues. This CDR3 reads CASSPPKGHRDYGYTF. The CDR3 DNA reads as TGTGCCAGCTCACCACCGAAAGGCCACCGGGACTATGGCTACACCTTC.

This clone was counted a single time. This chain links TRBV4-1 with TRBJ1-4; tentatively, D is TRBD1 (6 bases). The V gene lost 1 base and the J gene lost 7 bases, with 19 bases spanning the gap. Looked up from germline, CDR1 is MGHRA and CDR2 is YSYEKL. The CDR3 length is 17 residues. The CDR3: CASSQGAQDSWSEKLFF. The CDR3 coding sequence is TGCGCCAGCAGCCAAGGGGCCCAGGACAGCTGGTCTGAAAAACTGTTTTTT.

Concerning this clone itself: The identical CDR3 is also encoded by other nucleotide sequences in the sample. The J gene is TRBJ1-5, the V gene TRBV6-1; D gene ambiguous. Germline V gene lookup returns CDR1 MNHNS and CDR2 SASEGT. The V end lost 1 base, the J end lost 3 bases, and 7 bases lay between the germline ends. The CDR3 is 14 amino acids. DNA for the CDR3: TGTGCCAGCAGTGAAGGGAATTTCAATCAGCCCCAGCATTTT. Its translation: CASSEGNFNQPQHF.

The rearrangement uses TRBV4-1 and TRBJ1-3, with 8 bases aligning to TRBD1. CDR1 is MGHRA and CDR2 is YSYEKL in the germline V gene. This CDR3 region has 16 residues. The trim removed 4 bases at V and 2 bases at J, leaving 7 bases unmatched. CDR3 residues: CASSRPGQAPGNTIYF. The CDR3 DNA is TGCGCCAGCAGCCGCCCGGGACAGGCCCCTGGAAACACCATATATTTT.